These 21 T cell receptor beta chains were sequenced from one sample in a study of cytomegalovirus exposure and HLA in healthy donors. A multiplex PCR was run with 60 Vbeta primers and 13 Jbeta primers. TCRdb keeps only in-frame clones here, not all; method: immunoSEQ multiplex PCR. The sample consists of about 170,000 clones, 75% to 85% of them appearing once. The sequenced material came from PBMCs. The receptors were gathered from a woman aged 45-65 years in good health and CMV-seronegative.

V gene TRBV9 combines with J gene TRBJ2-7, with unresolved D. With 0 bases removed from V and 6 bases from J, the gap between germline ends came to 16 bases. The CDR3 extends over 15 amino acids. CDR1 is SGDLS, CDR2 YYNGEE, per germline. CDR3 nucleotide sequence: TGTGCCAGCAGCGTAGCCGTCACGGGTATTTTCGAGCAGTACTTC. This translates into CASSVAVTGIFEQYF. The whole variable domain, filled in from reference TRBV9 and TRBJ2-7, reads DSGVTQTPKHLITATGQRVTLRCSPRSGDLSVYWYQQSLDQGLQFLIQYYNGEERAKGNILERFSAQQFPDLHSELNLSSLELGDSALYFCASSVAVTGIFEQYFGPGTRLTVT.

The J gene is TRBJ2-2, the V gene TRBV7-2; D is unresolved. V was shortened by 8 bases and J by 1 base, with 11 bases between the two germline ends. Germline-derived CDR1 and CDR2 are SGHTA and FQGNSA. The CDR3 totals 14 residues. The chain's CDR3 is CASWMGRNTGELFF. For the CDR3, the DNA is TGTGCCAGCTGGATGGGCAGGAACACCGGGGAGCTGTTTTTT.

This clone was counted between two and nine times. The chain carries TRBV6-1 and TRBJ1-2; TRBD1 aligns across 7 bases. CDR1 MNHNS and CDR2 SASEGT come from the germline V gene. J was trimmed by 7 bases and V by 6 bases; bases with no gene match: 8. This CDR3 region has 13 residues. This chain's CDR3 is CASSGQAYGGYTF. DNA of the CDR3: TGTGCCAGCAGCGGACAGGCCTACGGTGGCTACACCTTC.

The rearrangement joins TRBV19 to TRBJ2-1, with 7 bases fitting TRBD2. Germline CDR1 and CDR2: LNHDA and SQIVND (reference sequence). V was clipped by 10 bases and J by 7 bases; unmatched bases: 10. The CDR3 sequence is 13 residues long. CDR3: CATSRTRRNEQFF. In DNA form, the CDR3 reads TGTGCCACCTCACGGACTAGGCGTAATGAGCAGTTCTTC.

The chain is built from TRBV5-1 and TRBJ1-2; D gene ambiguous. The CDR3 has 16 residues. Germline V gene sequence: CDR1 SGHRS, CDR2 YFSETQ. Trimming cost V 0 bases and J 2 bases, with 14 bases left between them. Here the CDR3 DNA reads TGCGCCAGCAGCTTGGGGGAGAGTGGTGGGAACTATGGCTACACCTTC. Protein sequence: CASSLGESGGNYGYTF.

This clone has a single count. The chain combines TRBV10-3 with TRBJ2-1, with 8 bases matching TRBD2. Germline CDR1 reads ENHRY; CDR2 reads SYGVKD. The length of the CDR3 is 15 residues. With V trimmed by 5 bases and J by 7 bases, 10 bases remained unmatched. The chain's CDR3 is CAISSGSLAGNEQFF. In nucleotides, the CDR3 is TGTGCCATCAGTTCGGGGTCCCTAGCGGGTAATGAGCAGTTCTTC.

This chain links TRBV4-2 with TRBJ2-7, with TRBD1 identical over 10 bases. The CDR3 totals 17 residues. V shed 0 bases, J shed 6 bases, and the junction held 11 bases outside the gene matches. In germline, CDR1 is LGHNA, CDR2 YNFKEQ. Here the CDR3 DNA reads TGTGCCAGCAGCCAAGATCCGCCGGGACAGGGGACTGGCGAGCAGTACTTC. Amino acid sequence: CASSQDPPGQGTGEQYF.

In nucleotides, the CDR3 is TGTGCCAGCAGCCCGGAACCGGGGGGCACTAACTATGGCTACACCTTC. This encodes CASSPEPGGTNYGYTF. This sequence joins TRBV5-5 and TRBJ1-2; the D gene is possibly TRBD1 (6 bases). With 4 bases removed from V and 0 bases from J, the gap between germline ends came to 16 bases. The CDR3 contains 16 residues. The germline V gene has CDR1 SGHKS and CDR2 YYEKEE (reference sequence).

This clone has a handful of counts. This rearrangement joins TRBV5-1 to TRBJ1-1; 10 bases are a match to TRBD1. The CDR3 totals 15 residues. CDR1 is SGHRS, CDR2 YFSETQ, per germline. Losses at the gene ends were 3 bases for V and 9 bases for J; bases not matched to a gene: 11. CDR3 residues: CASSYYRDRGGKAFF. The DNA for the CDR3 is TGCGCCAGCAGCTACTACCGGGACAGGGGCGGCAAAGCTTTCTTT.

The chain is built from TRBV10-3 and TRBJ2-3; D unclear. CDR3 length: 12 residues. V was trimmed by 2 bases and J by 7 bases, leaving 7 bases between them. From germline, CDR1 is ENHRY and CDR2 SYGVKD. CDR3 sequence reads: CAISETENTQYF. In DNA form, the CDR3 reads TGTGCCATCAGTGAGACGGAGAATACGCAGTATTTT.

J is TRBJ1-4 and V is TRBV2; weak D call: TRBD1 (6 bases). Germline lookup yields CDR1 SNHLY and CDR2 FYNNEI. This CDR3 has 15 amino acids. V was clipped by 6 bases and J by 4 bases, with 15 bases between them. The CDR3 is CASRVDSVYNEKLFF. CDR3 DNA sequence: TGTGCCAGCAGGGTGGACAGTGTTTATAATGAAAAACTGTTTTTT.

This clone was counted once. The CDR3 sequence is CSVALTGGVSTGELFF. The CDR3 bases are TGCAGCGTTGCTTTAACAGGGGGCGTATCTACCGGGGAGCTGTTTTTT. The V gene is TRBV29-1, the J gene TRBJ2-2, with TRBD1 identical over 9 bases. The junction had 11 bases not matched to a gene; V was cut back by 4 bases and J by 5 bases. Germline V gene sequence: CDR1 SQVTM, CDR2 ANQGSEA. This CDR3 comprises 16 residues.

The chain couples TRBV28 to TRBJ2-4, with D hard to call. The length of the CDR3 is 14 residues. CDR1 and CDR2 (germline): MDHEN, SYDVKM. V dropped 4 bases and J dropped 1 base, with 8 bases sitting between them. This CDR3 is CASSSSPAKNIQYF. CDR3 DNA sequence: TGTGCCAGCAGTTCTTCCCCGGCCAAAAACATTCAGTACTTC.

Here the CDR3 reads CASSPRQGATNEKLFF. As DNA, the CDR3 is TGTGCCAGCAGCCCAAGACAGGGGGCAACTAATGAAAAACTGTTTTTT. The chain couples TRBV7-9 to TRBJ1-4, with 9 bases lining up with TRBD1. The CDR3 consists of 16 residues. CDR1 and CDR2 from the germline V gene are SEHNR and FQNEAQ (reference sequence). V lost 5 bases, J lost 0 bases, and 4 bases stayed unmatched.

This clone has more than one count but fewer than ten. V usage is TRBV10-3 and J usage is TRBJ2-7; the match to TRBD1 covers 9 bases. V shed 6 bases, J shed 3 bases, and the junction held 12 bases outside the gene matches. Germline V gives CDR1 ENHRY, CDR2 SYGVKD. The CDR3 has 16 amino acids. In DNA form, the CDR3 reads TGTGCCATCAGCGGAGGGGGACAGGGAAAGTTCTACGAGCAGTACTTC. It codes for CAISGGGQGKFYEQYF.

This chain links TRBV7-3 with TRBJ2-3; TRBD2 matches 10 bases. Per germline, CDR1 SGHTA and CDR2 FQGTGA. There are 15 residues in the CDR3. Germline trimming cut 2 bases from V and 6 bases from J; bases unmatched to any gene: 5. CDR3 in amino acids: CASSLRLAGADTQYF. CDR3 in DNA: TGTGCCAGCAGCTTACGACTAGCGGGCGCGGATACGCAGTATTTT.

The chain couples TRBV7-2 to TRBJ2-7; 7 bases align to TRBD2. This CDR3 comprises 15 residues. The germline V gene has CDR1 SGHTA and CDR2 FQGNSA. V trimming: 2 bases; J trimming: 0 bases; junction bases outside the gene matches: 4. The CDR3 spells CASSLQRGSSYEQYF. For the CDR3, the DNA is TGTGCCAGCAGCTTACAGCGGGGAAGCTCCTACGAGCAGTACTTC.

The genes are TRBV19 and TRBJ2-5, with unresolved D. V was clipped by 6 bases and J by 1 base, with 18 bases between them. The CDR3 spans 16 residues. CDR1 is LNHDA and CDR2 is SQIVND in the germline V gene (reference sequence). The CDR3 bases are TGTGCCAGTAGACCCCAGCGCGCTAGTTCCCAAGAGACCCAGTACTTC. As protein: CASRPQRASSQETQYF.

Remarks on this clone: One junction end does not reproduce the germline sequence, and a read error may be involved. CDR3 nucleotides: TGTTCCAGCAGCTTACAGGGACTAGACACCTACGAGCAGTACTTC. As protein: CSSSLQGLDTYEQYF. This chain uses TRBV7-9 with TRBJ2-7; 8 bases line up with TRBD2. Germline V gene sequence: CDR1 SEHNR, CDR2 FQNEAQ (reference sequence). The CDR3 is 15 residues long.

In this sample, this clone turned up a few times. The chain links TRBV5-1 to TRBJ2-3; TRBD2 aligns across 12 bases. Per the germline V gene, CDR1 is SGHRS and CDR2 is YFSETQ. V lost 3 bases, J lost 5 bases, and 13 bases stayed unmatched. The CDR3 consists of 18 residues. In nucleotides, the CDR3 is TGCGCCAGCAGCTCCGGAGCACTAGCGGGGGGTCCTCTAGATACGCAGTATTTT. Its protein is CASSSGALAGGPLDTQYF.

The chain uses TRBV5-1 and TRBJ2-3; 8 bases are shared with TRBD1. Germline V gene sequence: CDR1 SGHRS, CDR2 YFSETQ. V trimming: 1 base; J trimming: 4 bases; junction bases outside the gene matches: 5. The CDR3 has 15 amino acids. CDR3 DNA sequence: TGCGCCAGCAGCTTGCGCGCACAGGGGGCAGATACGCAGTATTTT. It specifies CASSLRAQGADTQYF.